The clone carrying this TCR beta chain was detected ten times or more. Some clones are missing from TCRdb's copy, which holds only in-frame ones; the method was immunoSEQ multiplex PCR. The repertoire holds some 140,000 clones, with more than 60% as singletons. This sample is part of a study of blood T cell repertoires in COVID-19. Trimming cost V 4 bases and J 0 bases, with 10 bases left between them. The CDR3 sequence is 16 residues long. The germline gives CDR1 SNHLY, CDR2 FYNNEI. Sample: peripheral blood. This chain uses TRBV2 with TRBJ2-6; D ambiguous. This sequence originates from a man older than 75 with acute or convalescent COVID-19. The CDR3 coding sequence is TGTGCCAGCAGTGGTCAGGCCCACTCTGGGGCCAACGTCCTGACTTTC. It translates to CASSGQAHSGANVLTF.